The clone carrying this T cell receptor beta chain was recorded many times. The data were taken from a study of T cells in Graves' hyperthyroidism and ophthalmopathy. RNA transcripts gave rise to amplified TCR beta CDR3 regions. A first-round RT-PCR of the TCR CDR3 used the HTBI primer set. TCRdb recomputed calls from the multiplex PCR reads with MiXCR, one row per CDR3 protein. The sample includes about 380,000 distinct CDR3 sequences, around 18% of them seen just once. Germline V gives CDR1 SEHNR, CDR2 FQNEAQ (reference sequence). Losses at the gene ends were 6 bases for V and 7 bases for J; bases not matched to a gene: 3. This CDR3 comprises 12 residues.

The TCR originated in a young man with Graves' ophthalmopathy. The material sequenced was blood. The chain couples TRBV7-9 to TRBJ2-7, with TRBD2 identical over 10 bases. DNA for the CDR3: TGTGCCAGCAGGGGGACTAGCGTTGAGCAGTACTTC. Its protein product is CASRGTSVEQYF.